This TCR beta chain was found in a study of vaccination effects on CD4 cells after COVID-19. General study findings and limits: Relatively few convalescent patients took part in the study, which had no early post-infection timepoints.

Trimming took 7 bases from V and 6 from J, leaving 6 bases between them. The germline V gene encodes CDR1 MGHDK and CDR2 SYGVNS. CDR3 length equals 11 residues. Sequencing used immunoSEQ multiplex PCR; TCRdb keeps in-frame clones, though not all of them. Found here are tens of thousands of clones, roughly 74% of them singletons; the top ten hold around 20%. ViraFEST expansion of antigen-specific CD4+ T cells with viral peptide pools preceded sequencing. Researchers isolated CD4+ T cells once approximately eleven days of culture had elapsed. Vaccine recipients lacked prior SARS-CoV-2 infection and had negative nucleocapsid antibodies. Every well housed some 1.8 million PBMC, which grew in culture alongside around 10 IU/ml IL-2 and about 10 ug/ml peptides. Days 3 and 7 saw half the medium replaced with IL-2 medium. Remarks on this clone: Antigen: not known.

Sequences were derived from CD4+ T cells from PBMCs cultured with HCoV-NL63 spike peptides, sampled before COVID-19 vaccination. This chain connects TRBV25-1 to TRBJ2-2, with D uncertain. This sequence was found in a human donor who received a COVID-19 vaccine. The CDR3: CASTRSGELFF. In nucleotides, the CDR3 is TGTGCCAGCACCCGGTCCGGGGAGCTGTTTTTT.